The 14 T cell receptor beta chains in this list originate from one sample, sequenced in a study of blood T cells in healthy people across ages. It was with a sample-barcoded 5' primer and a J-beta primer mix that a second PCR of roughly 6 to 12 cycles was run. MiXCR, run by TCRdb on the 5' RACE reads, gives a single entry per CDR3 protein. The table has 800,000 to 1,300,000 distinct CDR3 sequences, approximately 25% seen once. These data were also reused for a study on T cells of mothers and their children.

The sample taken for sequencing was blood. These receptor sequences come from a girl aged 2-10 years in good health.

This clonotype was counted a few times. The V gene is TRBV20-1, the J gene TRBJ2-7, with a tentative D call TRBD2 (5 bases). The germline V and J ends were trimmed by 0 bases and 2 bases, with 11 bases remaining between them. Germline V CDR1 and CDR2: DFQATT, SNEGSKA (reference sequence). The CDR3 has 14 amino acids. The CDR3 nucleotides read TGCAGTGCTAGAGAGGGAGCAGGAACCTACGAGCAGTACTTC. Its translation: CSAREGAGTYEQYF.

This clonotype was observed a handful of times. V usage is TRBV6-5 and J usage is TRBJ1-2; 9 nucleotides agree with TRBD1. This CDR3 has 13 residues. Germline CDR1 is MNHEY and CDR2 is SVGAGI. V dropped 0 bases and J dropped 13; count of bases not matched to a gene: 6. CDR3 amino acids: CASSYSNGQGSTF. The CDR3 DNA reads as TGTGCCAGCAGTTACTCTAATGGACAGGGGAGCACCTTC.

The chain couples TRBV7-9 to TRBJ2-7, with 9 positions matching TRBD1. Germline V gives CDR1 SEHNR, CDR2 FQNEAQ (reference sequence). This CDR3 region has 11 residues. V was pared by 5 bases and J by 12 bases, with 5 bases of the junction left unmatched. The CDR3 region has the DNA TGTGCCAGCAGCAACCGGGACAGGGCGTACTTC. Protein sequence: CASSNRDRAYF.

This clonotype was detected a few times. This sequence joins TRBV7-9 and TRBJ2-5; D remains ambiguous. Germline CDR1 SEHNR, CDR2 FQNEAQ (reference sequence). This CDR3 comprises 15 residues. Trimming pared 2 bases from V and 5 bases from J, leaving 15 bases between. CDR3 nucleotide sequence: TGTGCCAGCAGCTTATCGCAGATCCCACCGGAGACCCAGTACTTC. It is translated as CASSLSQIPPETQYF. Supplemented by reference TRBV7-9 and TRBJ2-5, the full variable domain reads DTGVSQNPRHKITKRGQNVTFRCDPISEHNRLYWYRQTLGQGPEFLTYFQNEAQLEKSRLLSDRFSAERPKGSFSTLEIQRTEQGDSAMYLCASSLSQIPPETQYFGPGTRLLVL.

CDR3: CASTLMFGFNEQFF. CDR3 nucleotides: TGTGCCAGCACTCTAATGTTCGGTTTCAATGAGCAGTTCTTC. The chain couples TRBV2 to TRBJ2-1; D uncertain. There are 14 residues in the CDR3. CDR1 and CDR2 (germline): SNHLY, FYNNEI. Deletions cut 7 bases from V and 6 bases from J, with 16 bases between.

This clonotype was recorded a few times. The chain recombines TRBV29-1 with TRBJ2-2; D is perhaps TRBD1 (6 bases). Germline V gene data show CDR1 as SQVTM and CDR2 as ANQGSEA. The CDR3 consists of 14 residues. DNA for the CDR3: TGCAGTGTAACAGGGATTCGAGGCACCGGGGAGCTGTTTTTT. Encoded protein: CSVTGIRGTGELFF.

The genes are TRBV24-1 and TRBJ2-5; 11 bases are shared with TRBD2. The last part of the DNA fits TRBJ2-1 better; the J call may be wrong. Germline-derived CDR1 and CDR2 are KGHDR and SFDVKD. The CDR3 loop spans 17 amino acids. CDR3 loop: CATSGRQWTSGLNEQFF. The CDR3 region has the DNA TGTGCCACCAGCGGACGCCAGTGGACTAGCGGGTTGAATGAGCAGTTCTTC.

J is TRBJ2-3 and V is TRBV5-1; 9 nucleotides agree with TRBD1. The length of the CDR3 is 16 residues. Trimming cost V 3 bases and J 3 bases; bases outside gene matches: 8. Germline V gene lookup returns CDR1 SGHRS and CDR2 YFSETQ. This chain's CDR3 is CASSSTLGTGTDTQYF. The CDR3 nucleotides are TGCGCCAGCAGCTCCACCCTCGGGACAGGGACAGATACGCAGTATTTT.

This clonotype was seen ten or more times. The V gene is TRBV6-2 or TRBV6-3, the J gene TRBJ2-3; no clear D. CDR3 length: 12 residues. Per the germline V gene, CDR1 is MNHEY and CDR2 is SVGEGT. Trimming left V 2 bases short and J 2 bases short, with 2 bases between. CDR3 protein: CASSYPTDTQYF. CDR3 DNA: TGTGCCAGCAGTTACCCCACAGATACGCAGTATTTT.

The chain employs TRBV3-1 and TRBJ1-1; TRBD1 might be the D (5 bases). The V and J ends lost 7 bases and 3 bases respectively, with 12 bases between them. The CDR3 runs to 13 residues. Germline V gene data show CDR1 as LGHDT and CDR2 as YNNKEL (reference sequence). Written as DNA, the CDR3 is TGTGCCAGCAACCAGGGTTGGGACACTGAAGCTTTCTTT. Protein product: CASNQGWDTEAFF.

The V call is TRBV28, the J call TRBJ1-4; 9 positions agree with TRBD1. This CDR3 comprises 15 residues. J lost 8 bases, V lost 6 bases, and 10 bases had no gene match. Germline CDR1 is MDHEN and CDR2 is SYDVKM. The CDR3 reads CASSFPGTGTEKLFF. For the CDR3, the DNA is TGTGCCAGCAGCTTCCCCGGGACAGGGACGGAAAAACTGTTTTTT.

This clonotype was seen only a few times. V usage is TRBV13 and J usage is TRBJ2-5, with no clear D. Germline loops: CDR1 PRHDT, CDR2 FYEKMQ (reference sequence). The CDR3 is 12 residues long. Trimming shortened V by 8 bases and J by 4 bases, and 11 bases separated the two germline ends. In DNA form, the CDR3 reads TGTGCCAGCCGGCAAGGTGGAGAGACCCAGTACTTC. Protein product: CASRQGGETQYF.

This chain uses TRBV20-1 with TRBJ2-7, with D possibly being TRBD2 (6 bases). The CDR3 is made up of 13 amino acids. CDR1 is DFQATT, CDR2 SNEGSKA, per germline (reference sequence). V was pared by 2 bases and J by 7 bases, with 15 bases between. The CDR3 spells CSARSGTFREQYF. In DNA form, the CDR3 reads TGCAGTGCTAGATCAGGGACTTTTCGGGAGCAGTACTTC.

V gene TRBV11-2 combines with J gene TRBJ1-4; D not certain. The CDR3 runs to 16 residues. V was pared by 6 bases and J by 4 bases, with 18 bases between. Germline values: CDR1 SGHAT, CDR2 FQNNGV. The DNA of the CDR3 is TGTGCCAGCAGTTTCGATCCCGGCAGCCTTAATGAAAAACTGTTTTTT. Protein sequence: CASSFDPGSLNEKLFF.